The 17 T cell receptor beta chains below come from one sample, sequenced in a study of high-grade serous ovarian cancer treatment subgroups. Tumor tissue was taken before any definitive surgery or chemotherapy was given. Profiled with immunoSEQ multiplex PCR; TCRdb holds only in-frame clones, not every one. Here the sample spans fewer than 20,000 clones, roughly 80% being singletons. The sequencing input was tumor tissue. The origin of the receptors is a human donor with high-grade serous ovarian cancer.

This clone was seen just once. The CDR3 protein is CASSLAQGRNEQYF. CDR3 DNA: TGTGCCAGCAGCTTAGCGCAAGGGAGGAACGAGCAGTACTTC. This chain joins TRBV7-9 and TRBJ2-7, with TRBD2 as a possible D gene (6 bases). CDR3 length: 14 amino acids. V was trimmed by 0 bases and J by 5 bases, leaving 11 bases between them. CDR1 SEHNR and CDR2 FQNEAQ come from the germline V gene (reference sequence).

This chain connects TRBV7-8 to TRBJ2-3; the D gene is possibly TRBD1 (6 bases). The CDR3 spans 14 residues. Per germline, CDR1 SGHVS and CDR2 FQNEAQ. With 9 bases removed from V and 4 bases from J, the gap between germline ends came to 17 bases. CDR3 in amino acids: CASDLGHDSDTQYF. The DNA for the CDR3 is TGTGCCAGTGACTTGGGACACGACTCAGATACGCAGTATTTT.

CDR3 region: CASSSGLAGMEQYF. CDR3 nucleotide sequence: TGCGCCAGCAGCTCGGGACTAGCGGGAATGGAGCAGTACTTC. The chain carries TRBV5-1 and TRBJ2-5; 13 nucleotides match TRBD2. CDR1 is SGHRS and CDR2 is YFSETQ in the germline V gene. The length of the CDR3 is 14 residues. V dropped 3 bases and J dropped 11; count of bases not matched to a gene: 7.

The rearrangement uses TRBV7-2 and TRBJ1-5, with D perhaps TRBD1 (5 bases). CDR1 is SGHTA and CDR2 is FQGNSA in the germline V gene. The ends were cut back, 2 bases at V and 4 bases at J, with 9 bases in the middle. This CDR3 is built from 14 residues. The CDR3 sequence: CASSLQQGNQPQHF. The CDR3 bases are TGTGCCAGCAGCTTACAGCAGGGTAATCAGCCCCAGCATTTT.

The chain has TRBV27 and TRBJ1-5, with a tentative D call TRBD1 (5 bases). V lost 6 bases, J lost 0 bases, and 12 bases lay in between. The CDR3 runs 15 residues. The V gene's germline CDR1 is MNHEY and CDR2 SMNVEV (reference sequence). CDR3 DNA: TGTGCCAGCAGACGGACAAGTTTTAGCAATCAGCCCCAGCATTTT. The encoded protein is CASRRTSFSNQPQHF.

The chain has TRBV5-6 and TRBJ1-5; D not resolved. The CDR3 has 15 amino acids. V lost 1 base and J lost 3, with 11 bases in between. Germline CDR1 SGHDT, CDR2 YYEEEE. The CDR3 spells CASSLSQTFNQPQHF. Here the CDR3 DNA reads TGTGCCAGCAGCTTGAGCCAGACATTCAATCAGCCCCAGCATTTT.

For the CDR3, the DNA is TGTGCCAGCAGCCAAATTATAGCGGGAGGGCCAGATACGCAGTATTTT. Its translation is CASSQIIAGGPDTQYF. The chain is built from TRBV4-2 and TRBJ2-3; 11 nucleotides line up with TRBD2. The germline V gene has CDR1 LGHNA and CDR2 YNFKEQ. CDR3 length: 16 residues. With 2 bases clipped from V and 4 bases from J, the junction kept 5 bases outside the gene matches.

J is TRBJ2-2 and V is TRBV4-3; D is undetermined. CDR1 and CDR2 from the germline V gene are LGHNA and YSLEER. The CDR3 runs 15 residues. V lost 3 bases, J lost 4 bases, and 12 bases lay in between. CDR3 sequence: CASSHPVRGTGELFF. CDR3 in DNA: TGCGCCAGCAGCCATCCGGTCAGAGGCACCGGGGAGCTGTTTTTT.

The gene calls are TRBV5-6 and TRBJ1-2, with unresolved D. The CDR3 covers 14 residues. From germline, CDR1 is SGHDT and CDR2 YYEEEE. Trimming cost V 0 bases and J 6 bases, with 12 bases left between them. The CDR3 DNA reads as TGTGCCAGCAGCTTGGGGCCGGACGGGAATGGCTACACCTTC. It specifies CASSLGPDGNGYTF.

The CDR3 loop is CASSPLPSGGYEQYF. As DNA, the CDR3 is TGTGCCAGCAGCCCTCTACCCTCAGGGGGCTACGAGCAGTACTTC. This chain links TRBV7-2 with TRBJ2-7, with 7 bases that match TRBD1. The germline CDR1 and CDR2 sequences are SGHTA and FQGNSA. With V trimmed by 5 bases and J by 3 bases, 10 bases remained unmatched. This CDR3 contains 15 residues.

This clone appeared a few times. V gene TRBV6-5 combines with J gene TRBJ1-2; D unresolved. This CDR3 contains 13 residues. Trimming removed 3 bases from V and 8 bases from J, with 13 bases in between. CDR1 is MNHEY and CDR2 is SVGAGI in the germline V gene. The CDR3 region is CASSYRNGRGYTF. CDR3 DNA: TGTGCCAGCAGTTATCGGAACGGACGCGGCTACACCTTC.

This chain connects TRBV5-1 to TRBJ2-2; D may match TRBD1 or TRBD2 (6 bases each). The V gene lost 4 bases and the J gene lost 3 bases, with 16 bases spanning the gap. The CDR3 totals 16 residues. CDR1 and CDR2 from the germline V gene are SGHRS and YFSETQ. The CDR3 here is CASSTSPRGDTGELFF. CDR3 DNA sequence: TGCGCCAGCAGCACGAGCCCGAGGGGGGACACCGGGGAGCTGTTTTTT. Supplemented by reference TRBV5-1 and TRBJ2-2, the full variable domain reads KAGVTQTPRYLIKTRGQQVTLSCSPISGHRSVSWYQQTPGQGLQFLFEYFSETQRNKGNFPGRFSGRQFSNSRSEMNVSTLELGDSALYLCASSTSPRGDTGELFFGEGSRLTVL.

The chain couples TRBV2 to TRBJ2-7; no reliable D call. Germline V gives CDR1 SNHLY, CDR2 FYNNEI. V was trimmed by 6 bases and J by 1 base, leaving 10 bases between them. The CDR3 contains 13 residues. The CDR3 protein is CASRAGRSYEQYF. CDR3 DNA sequence: TGTGCCAGCAGGGCAGGCAGGTCCTACGAGCAGTACTTC.

The chain links TRBV27 to TRBJ1-1; D not resolved. Germline lookup yields CDR1 MNHEY and CDR2 SMNVEV (reference sequence). V lost 0 bases and J lost 0, with 8 bases in between. This CDR3 has 15 amino acids. Here the CDR3 reads CASSLSRPMNTEAFF. For the CDR3, the DNA is TGTGCCAGCAGTTTATCGCGACCGATGAACACTGAAGCTTTCTTT.

The rearrangement links TRBV30 to TRBJ2-5; possibly TRBD1 or TRBD2 for D (5 bases each). This CDR3 spans 13 amino acids. The ends were cut back, 1 base at V and 5 bases at J, with 11 bases in the middle. The germline V gene encodes CDR1 GTSNPN and CDR2 SVGIG (reference sequence). CDR3 DNA sequence: TGTGCCTGGAGTGCCGCAGAGGGGGAGACCCAGTACTTC. Its translation: CAWSAAEGETQYF.

In regard to this clone: This sample also contains other DNA sequences that code for the same CDR3. This rearrangement joins TRBV6-5 to TRBJ2-3; maybe TRBD2 (5 bases). V was cut by 0 bases and J by 0 bases, with 10 bases left in between. Germline CDR1 reads MNHEY; CDR2 reads SVGAGI. The CDR3 has 16 residues. DNA for the CDR3: TGTGCCAGCAGTTACTCGAGGACGGGGAGCACAGATACGCAGTATTTT. Translation: CASSYSRTGSTDTQYF.

V usage is TRBV9 and J usage is TRBJ2-3, with 13 bases fitting TRBD2. The CDR3 totals 16 residues. Germline V CDR1 and CDR2: SGDLS, YYNGEE. With V trimmed by 4 bases and J by 5 bases, 7 bases remained unmatched. The chain's CDR3 is CASSSGTSGIVDTQYF. As DNA, the CDR3 is TGTGCCAGCAGCTCCGGGACTAGCGGGATTGTAGATACGCAGTATTTT.